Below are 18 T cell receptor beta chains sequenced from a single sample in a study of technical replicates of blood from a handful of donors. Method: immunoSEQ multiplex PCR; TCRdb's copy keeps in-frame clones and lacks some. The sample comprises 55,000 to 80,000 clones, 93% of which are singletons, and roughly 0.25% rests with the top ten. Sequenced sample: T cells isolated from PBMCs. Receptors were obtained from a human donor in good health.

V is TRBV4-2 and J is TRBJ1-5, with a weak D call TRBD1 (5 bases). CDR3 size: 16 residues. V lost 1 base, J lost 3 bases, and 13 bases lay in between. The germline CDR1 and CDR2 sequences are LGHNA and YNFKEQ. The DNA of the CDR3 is TGTGCCAGCAGCCAAGGGTCTTGGGGGGTCAATCAGCCCCAGCATTTT. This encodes CASSQGSWGVNQPQHF.

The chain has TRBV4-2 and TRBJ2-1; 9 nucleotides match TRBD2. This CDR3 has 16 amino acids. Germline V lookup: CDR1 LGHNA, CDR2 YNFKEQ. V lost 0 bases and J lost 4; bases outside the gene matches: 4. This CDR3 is CASSQEAGGGYNEQFF. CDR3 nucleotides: TGTGCCAGCAGCCAAGAGGCGGGAGGGGGTTACAATGAGCAGTTCTTC.

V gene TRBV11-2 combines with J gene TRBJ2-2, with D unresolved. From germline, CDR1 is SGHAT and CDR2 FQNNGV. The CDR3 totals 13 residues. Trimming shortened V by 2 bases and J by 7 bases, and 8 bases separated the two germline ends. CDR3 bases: TGTGCCAGCAGCTTAATACGAGTCGGGGAGCTGTTTTTT. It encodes CASSLIRVGELFF.

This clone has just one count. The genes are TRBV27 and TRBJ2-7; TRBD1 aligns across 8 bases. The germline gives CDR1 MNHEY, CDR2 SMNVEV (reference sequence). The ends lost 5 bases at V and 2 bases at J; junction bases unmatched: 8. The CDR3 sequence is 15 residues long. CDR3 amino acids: CASSPRGLAPYEQYF. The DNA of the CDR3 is TGTGCCAGCAGTCCCAGGGGGCTAGCACCCTACGAGCAGTACTTC.

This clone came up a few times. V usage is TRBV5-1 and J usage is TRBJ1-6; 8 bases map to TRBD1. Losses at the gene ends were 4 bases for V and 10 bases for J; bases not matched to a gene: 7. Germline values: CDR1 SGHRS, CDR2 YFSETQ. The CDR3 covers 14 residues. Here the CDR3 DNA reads TGCGCCAGCAGCGCGAGACAGGGGTCCTCACCCCTCCACTTT. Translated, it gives CASSARQGSSPLHF.

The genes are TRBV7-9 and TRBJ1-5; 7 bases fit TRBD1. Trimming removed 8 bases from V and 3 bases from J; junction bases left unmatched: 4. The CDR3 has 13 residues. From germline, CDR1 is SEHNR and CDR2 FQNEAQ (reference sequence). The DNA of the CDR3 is TGTGCCAGCCAAGACAGGGACAATCAGCCCCAGCATTTT. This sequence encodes CASQDRDNQPQHF.

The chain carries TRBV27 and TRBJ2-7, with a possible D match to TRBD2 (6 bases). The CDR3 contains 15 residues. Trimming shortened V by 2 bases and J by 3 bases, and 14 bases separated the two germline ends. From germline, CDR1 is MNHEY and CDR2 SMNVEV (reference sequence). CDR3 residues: CASSLMGGLIYEQYF. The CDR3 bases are TGTGCCAGCAGTTTAATGGGGGGTTTGATCTACGAGCAGTACTTC.

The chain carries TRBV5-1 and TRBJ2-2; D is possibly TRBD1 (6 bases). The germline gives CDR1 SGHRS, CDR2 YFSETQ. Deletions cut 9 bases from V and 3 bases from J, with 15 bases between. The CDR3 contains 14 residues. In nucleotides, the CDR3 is TGCGCCACGGCCACAGGGTATGACACCGGGGAGCTGTTTTTT. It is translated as CATATGYDTGELFF. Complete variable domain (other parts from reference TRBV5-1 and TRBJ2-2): KAGVTQTPRYLIKTRGQQVTLSCSPISGHRSVSWYQQTPGQGLQFLFEYFSETQRNKGNFPGRFSGRQFSNSRSEMNVSTLELGDSALYLCATATGYDTGELFFGEGSRLTVL.

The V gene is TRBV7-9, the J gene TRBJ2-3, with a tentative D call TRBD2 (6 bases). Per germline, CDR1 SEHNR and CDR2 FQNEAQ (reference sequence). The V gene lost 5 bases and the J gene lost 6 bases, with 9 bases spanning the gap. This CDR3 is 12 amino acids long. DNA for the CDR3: TGTGCCAGCAGCAACCTAGCGGATACGCAGTATTTT. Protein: CASSNLADTQYF.

The CDR3 loop is CASGLVAGVNTGELFF. Written as DNA, the CDR3 is TGTGCTAGTGGTTTGGTAGCGGGGGTGAACACCGGGGAGCTGTTTTTT. The chain couples TRBV12-5 to TRBJ2-2, with 8 bases aligning to TRBD2. The CDR3 runs 16 residues. Trimming cost V 0 bases and J 1 base; bases outside gene matches: 1. CDR1 LGHNT and CDR2 FRNRAP come from the germline V gene.

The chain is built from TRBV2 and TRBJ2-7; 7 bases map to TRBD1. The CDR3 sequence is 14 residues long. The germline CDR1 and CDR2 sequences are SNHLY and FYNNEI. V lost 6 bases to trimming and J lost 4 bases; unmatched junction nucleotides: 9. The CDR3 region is CASSEGASGYEQYF. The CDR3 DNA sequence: TGTGCCAGCAGCGAGGGGGCGTCTGGTTACGAGCAGTACTTC.

CDR3 nucleotide sequence: TGTGCCAGCAGTGACTCTGTTCAGGATAGCAATCAGCCCCAGCATTTT. Encoded protein: CASSDSVQDSNQPQHF. The J gene is TRBJ1-5, the V gene TRBV6-4; D ambiguous. The CDR3 length is 16 residues. In germline, CDR1 is MRHNA, CDR2 SNTAGT. V was trimmed by 0 bases and J by 0 bases, leaving 9 bases between them.

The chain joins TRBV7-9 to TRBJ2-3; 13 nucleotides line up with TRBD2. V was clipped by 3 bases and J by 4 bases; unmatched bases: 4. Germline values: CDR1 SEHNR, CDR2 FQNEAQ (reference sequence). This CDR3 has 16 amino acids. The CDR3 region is CASSLRTSGGADTQYF. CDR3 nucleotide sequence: TGTGCCAGCAGCTTGAGGACTAGCGGGGGTGCAGATACGCAGTATTTT. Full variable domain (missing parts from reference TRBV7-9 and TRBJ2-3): DTGVSQNPRHKITKRGQNVTFRCDPISEHNRLYWYRQTLGQGPEFLTYFQNEAQLEKSRLLSDRFSAERPKGSFSTLEIQRTEQGDSAMYLCASSLRTSGGADTQYFGPGTRLTVL.

CDR3 DNA: TGTGCCAGCAGCTTAATAGGGACAGCCTACCACGAGCAGTACTTC. This sequence encodes CASSLIGTAYHEQYF. The chain has TRBV7-6 and TRBJ2-7, with TRBD1 identical over 7 bases. Germline V gene lookup returns CDR1 SGHVS and CDR2 FNYEAQ. V was clipped by 2 bases and J by 5 bases; unmatched bases: 9. The CDR3 has 15 amino acids.

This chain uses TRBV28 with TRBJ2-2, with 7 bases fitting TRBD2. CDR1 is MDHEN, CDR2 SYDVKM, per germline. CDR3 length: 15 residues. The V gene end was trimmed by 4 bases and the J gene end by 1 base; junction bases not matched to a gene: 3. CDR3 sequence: CASSSAGVNTGELFF. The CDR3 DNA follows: TGTGCCAGCAGTTCGGCGGGGGTGAACACCGGGGAGCTGTTTTTT.

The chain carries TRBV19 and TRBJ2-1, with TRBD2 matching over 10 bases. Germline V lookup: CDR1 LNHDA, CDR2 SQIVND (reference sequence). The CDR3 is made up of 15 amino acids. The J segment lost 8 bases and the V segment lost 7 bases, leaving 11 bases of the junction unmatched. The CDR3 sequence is CASTRGPSGSDEQFF. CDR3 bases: TGTGCCAGTACCCGGGGGCCTAGCGGGAGCGATGAGCAGTTCTTC.

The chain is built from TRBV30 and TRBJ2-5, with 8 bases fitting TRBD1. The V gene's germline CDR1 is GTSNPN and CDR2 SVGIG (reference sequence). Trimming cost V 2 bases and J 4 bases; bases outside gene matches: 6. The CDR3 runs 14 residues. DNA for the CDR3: TGTGCCTGGAGTAGAGCAGGGGGCGCAGAGACCCAGTACTTC. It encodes CAWSRAGGAETQYF.

CDR3 protein: CASSQDLLDRGSGNTIYF. The CDR3 DNA is TGTGCCAGCAGCCAAGATCTACTGGACAGAGGATCTGGAAACACCATATATTTT. The chain carries TRBV4-2 and TRBJ1-3; D may be TRBD1 (6 bases). Germline V gene data show CDR1 as LGHNA and CDR2 as YNFKEQ. The CDR3 runs to 18 residues. The ends were cut back, 0 bases at V and 1 base at J, with 16 bases in the middle.